This TCR beta chain came from a study of Ad26.COV2.S vaccination and SARS-CoV-2 variants. The overall study: Donor was assigned to the Ad26.COV2.S arm of trial COV1001.

Clones were read by immunoSEQ multiplex PCR, and TCRdb kept only the in-frame ones, dropping some. This sample carries approximately 300,000 clones, about 86% of them seen once, and the ten largest clones take 1.5% to 2%. This CDR3 has 14 residues. Trimming removed 3 bases at V and 5 bases at J, with 14 bases between. In germline, CDR1 is SGHTS, CDR2 YDEGEE. The treatment is: about 20 received Ad26.COV2.S at low or high dose, single or two shots; about five received placebo; per-sample allocation not given. All samples were drawn on day 63, counting from the first vaccine or placebo injection. The donor's status was that of an adult aged 18-55 years in Boston. The administered vaccine (an Ad26 vector) expressed Wuhan-strain SARS-CoV-2 spike.

This specimen was peripheral blood, taken in a trial of Ad26.COV2.S vaccine versus placebo. The V gene is TRBV5-8, the J gene TRBJ2-5; D possibly uses TRBD1 or TRBD2 (5 bases each). The receptor was isolated from a person aged 18-60 years who received the Ad26.COV2.S COVID-19 vaccine or a placebo. The DNA for the CDR3 is TGTGCCAGCAGCTCAGACTTGGGACGCGAGACCCAGTACTTC. It translates to CASSSDLGRETQYF.